This T cell receptor beta chain was captured by sequencing in a study of OX40 agonist ivuxolimab in advanced cancers. Trimming took 3 bases from V and 4 from J; bases not matched to a gene: 6. Looked up from germline, CDR1 is SGDLS and CDR2 is YYNGEE. This CDR3 region has 15 residues. Data came from immunoSEQ multiplex PCR; TCRdb stores just in-frame clones and leaves some out. Counted here are over 80,000 clones, around 90% occurring once; the ten biggest clones make up around 1.1%. The sample in question was CD4+ or CD8+ T cells sorted from blood, obtained in a trial of the OX40 agonist ivuxolimab. This receptor was obtained from an adult with an advanced solid tumor such as melanoma, head and neck, liver or kidney cancer. The rearrangement links TRBV9 to TRBJ1-2; 10 bases are shared with TRBD1. The CDR3 DNA follows: TGTGCCAGCAGCGGGGGACAGGGGAGGGCCTATGGCTACACCTTC. Protein sequence: CASSGGQGRAYGYTF.